Listed below are T cell receptor beta chains from one sample, sequenced in a study of T cell responses to AZD1222 COVID-19 vaccine. Only in-frame clones appear in the TCRdb table, and some are missing; sequencing was by immunoSEQ multiplex PCR. The data hold 100,000 or so clones, with around nine tenths observed a single time. This specimen was peripheral blood, taken on day 0 of AZD1222 vaccination. All receptors derive from an adult in good health. CDR3s include the opening cysteine and the closing phenylalanine or tryptophan. A D gene is named only where the DNA matches it firmly. Clone size appears in some rows only: once, few, many, or a class for an expanded clone.

abundance,d_gene,j_gene,v_gene,CDR3nt,CDR3aa
NA,NA,TRBJ1-6,TRBV13,TGTGCCAGCAGCTCCACTGGGTCCTCACGGTGGCCCCTCCACTTT,CASSSTGSSRWPLHF
NA,NA,TRBJ1-4,TRBV5-1,TGCGCCAGCAGCTTGGTTGGGGGTGAGGAAAAACTGTTTTTT,CASSLVGGEEKLFF
NA,NA,TRBJ1-1,TRBV18,TGTGCCAGCTCACCACCTTTTGGGGTAAACACTGAAGCTTTCTTT,CASSPPFGVNTEAFF
NA,TRBD1,TRBJ1-4,TRBV11-2,TGTGCCAGCAGCTTGAGGACAGGGCATGAAAAACTGTTTTTT,CASSLRTGHEKLFF
NA,NA,TRBJ1-1,TRBV19,TGTGCCAGTAGTATTGAAGGATACACTGAAGCTTTCTTT,CASSIEGYTEAFF
NA,NA,TRBJ2-3,TRBV27,TGTGCCAGCAGTTTAGGGGTGCTGGCGGCGCAGTATTTT,CASSLGVLAAQYF
once,NA,TRBJ2-7,TRBV5-6,TGTGCCAGCAGCTGGACAGTACGCGAGCAGTACTTC,CASSWTVREQYF
NA,NA,TRBJ1-1,TRBV4-2,TGTGCCAGCAGCCAAGGGGTCACTGAAGCTTTCTTT,CASSQGVTEAFF
once,TRBD1,TRBJ1-1,TRBV5-1,TGCGCCAGCAGCAAGGGGGCTGGGGAGAACACTGAAGCTTTCTTT,CASSKGAGENTEAFF
NA,TRBD1,TRBJ2-7,TRBV19,TGTGCCAGTAGTGCGCCGGGACAGGGCTACGAGCAGTACTTC,CASSAPGQGYEQYF
once,NA,TRBJ2-2,TRBV7-2,TGTGCCAGCAGCACACGGGGACAAGGGGTTACCGGGGAGCTGTTTTTT,CASSTRGQGVTGELFF
NA,NA,TRBJ1-2,TRBV19,TGTGCCAGTAGTTCGGGGGGCTATGGCTACACCTTC,CASSSGGYGYTF
NA,NA,TRBJ1-2,TRBV6-1,TGTGCCAGCAGTGAAGGCCCGGGTAGCCAAGGCTACACCTTC,CASSEGPGSQGYTF
NA,NA,TRBJ1-6,TRBV27,TGTGCCAGCAGTTTCGGGGATCATAATTCACCCCTCCACTTT,CASSFGDHNSPLHF
NA,TRBD2,TRBJ2-1,TRBV19,TGTGCCAGTAGTATTCAACTAGCGGGGGATTACAATGAGCAGTTCTTC,CASSIQLAGDYNEQFF
NA,NA,TRBJ1-2,TRBV5-6,TGTGCCAGCAGCTGGGGGATCTCGGACTATGGCTACACCTTC,CASSWGISDYGYTF
NA,TRBD1,TRBJ1-2,TRBV5-5,TGTGCCAGCAGCGTCGACAGGGGCTATGGCTACACCTTC,CASSVDRGYGYTF
NA,TRBD2,TRBJ2-3,TRBV6-4,TGTGCCAGCAGTGACAAGAAGTCGGGGGGACTCACAGATACGCAGTATTTT,CASSDKKSGGLTDTQYF
NA,TRBD1,TRBJ1-4,TRBV4-1,TGCGCCAGCAGCCAACAGGGGGCTGAAAAACTGTTTTTT,CASSQQGAEKLFF
NA,NA,TRBJ2-3,TRBV29-1,TGCAGCGTTGAGGCGGGGAGCACAGATACGCAGTATTTT,CSVEAGSTDTQYF
NA,NA,TRBJ2-2,TRBV3-1/TRBV3-2,TGTGCCAGCAGCCCCAGAACGGGAACCGGGGAGCTGTTTTTT,CASSPRTGTGELFF
NA,NA,TRBJ1-2,TRBV21-1,TGTGCCAGCAGCGAGTCCGCAAAGTACGACAGTTTTTGCGGCTACACCTTC,CASSESAKYDSFCGYTF
NA,TRBD1,TRBJ1-3,TRBV3-1/TRBV3-2,TGTGCCAGCAGCCGGACAGGGCTTTCTGGAAACACCATATATTTT,CASSRTGLSGNTIYF
NA,NA,TRBJ1-1,TRBV18,TGTGCCAGCTCATCAAGAGGAGACACTGAAGCTTTCTTT,CASSSRGDTEAFF
few,TRBD1,TRBJ1-4,TRBV3-1/TRBV3-2,TGTGCCAGCAGCCAACTCGGGGGAGGGGGCGCAGCTAATGAAAAACTGTTTTTT,CASSQLGGGGAANEKLFF
NA,NA,TRBJ2-5,TRBV5-1,TGCGCCAGCAGCCCATGGGGTGAGACCCAGTACTTC,CASSPWGETQYF
NA,NA,TRBJ2-7,TRBV6-5,TGTGCCAGCAGTTACTCCCCTGCCGGGGTGATCCACGAGCAGTACTTC,CASSYSPAGVIHEQYF
many,NA,TRBJ1-5,TRBV18,TGTGCCAGCTCGCCTCAAGGGAGGGGTAGCAATCAGCCCCAGCATTTT,CASSPQGRGSNQPQHF
NA,NA,TRBJ1-2,TRBV4-1,TGCGCCAGCAGCCGAATGATCTCAGACAGTAGCGAGGGCTACACCTTC,CASSRMISDSSEGYTF
NA,NA,TRBJ1-4,TRBV3-1/TRBV3-2,TGTGCCAGCAGCCAAGATAGAAATCGGGGGTGGTATGAAAAACTGTTTTTT,CASSQDRNRGWYEKLFF
NA,NA,TRBJ1-1,TRBV29-1,TGCAGCTCGGCCTTCCAAGGGGCTGAAGCTTTCTTT,CSSAFQGAEAFF
NA,NA,TRBJ1-2,TRBV5-1,TGCGCCAGCAGCTTGGGGGGACATGATGGCTACACCTTC,CASSLGGHDGYTF
NA,TRBD1,TRBJ2-2,TRBV2,TGTGCCAGCAAGGACAGGGAGAACACCGGGGAGCTGTTTTTT,CASKDRENTGELFF
NA,TRBD1,TRBJ1-6,TRBV3-1/TRBV3-2,TGTGCCAGCAGCCCCCGACAGGGGCTGAGCTCCTATAATTCACCCCTCCACTTT,CASSPRQGLSSYNSPLHF
NA,NA,TRBJ1-4,TRBV5-6,TGTGCCAGCAGCGCAGGGATTAATGAAAAACTGTTTTTT,CASSAGINEKLFF
NA,NA,TRBJ1-1,TRBV5-1,TGCGCCAGCAGCTTAACAGGGATGGACACTGAAGCTTTCTTT,CASSLTGMDTEAFF
NA,NA,TRBJ2-7,TRBV29-1,TGCAGCGTTGGCCCCGACACCTACGAGCAGTACTTC,CSVGPDTYEQYF
NA,TRBD1,TRBJ1-2,TRBV24-1,TGTGCCACCAGTAGGGGGCCGTCTAACTATGGCTACACCTTC,CATSRGPSNYGYTF
NA,TRBD2,TRBJ2-5,TRBV5-4,TGTGCCAGCAGCTTGGCCATCGGACTAGCGGAAGAGACCCAGTACTTC,CASSLAIGLAEETQYF
NA,NA,TRBJ1-4,TRBV4-1,TGCGCCAGCAGAGCCGCGGGGTTTAATGAAAAACTGTTTTTT,CASRAAGFNEKLFF
NA,NA,TRBJ1-5,TRBV28,TGTGCCAGCAGCCCCCCTAGGACAGAGGAGGTGAATCAGCCCCAGCATTTT,CASSPPRTEEVNQPQHF
NA,NA,TRBJ1-6,TRBV6-5,TGTGCCAGCACCTGGGACCTAACTTCACCCCTCCACTTT,CASTWDLTSPLHF
NA,TRBD1,TRBJ1-5,TRBV2,TGTGCCAGCAGTGAGGACAGGGGGCTGCGTAGCAATCAGCCCCAGCATTTT,CASSEDRGLRSNQPQHF
NA,TRBD1,TRBJ2-5,TRBV5-4,TGTGCCAGCAGCTCACACAGGGGCGTCCAAGAGACCCAGTACTTC,CASSSHRGVQETQYF
NA,NA,TRBJ1-2,TRBV5-1,TGCGCCAGCAGCTTGGATCGGTCTTCGGATGGCTACACCTTC,CASSLDRSSDGYTF
NA,NA,TRBJ1-1,TRBV28,TGTGCCAGCAGTTTTGGGGGCAGGGGTGAGGACACTGAAGCTTTCTTT,CASSFGGRGEDTEAFF
NA,TRBD1,TRBJ1-2,TRBV3-1/TRBV3-2,TGTGCCAGCAGCCAAATTCCAGGGGGCGACGGTGGCTACACCTTC,CASSQIPGGDGGYTF
NA,NA,TRBJ2-5,TRBV27,TGTGCCAGCAGTTTATCGTTGGGAGAGACCCAGTACTTC,CASSLSLGETQYF
NA,NA,TRBJ1-5,TRBV21-1,TGTGCCAGCAGCACGCGGGACAGGGGGCAAGGCTATAGCAATCAGCCCCAGCATTTT,CASSTRDRGQGYSNQPQHF
few,NA,TRBJ1-1,TRBV16,TGTGCCAGCGGAGGAGTACTACAGGGCACTGAAGCTTTCTTT,CASGGVLQGTEAFF